The next 19 T cell receptor beta chains were all read from a single sample in a study of cytomegalovirus exposure and HLA in healthy donors. The PCR employed 60 Vbeta primers together with 13 Jbeta primers. Repertoires were generated with immunoSEQ multiplex PCR, while TCRdb's copy carries only in-frame clones and drops some. In the table there are under 200,000 clones, 80% of which are singletons. The material sequenced was PBMCs. The receptors here all came from a man aged 30 to 39 in good health and CMV-seronegative.

V is TRBV9 and J is TRBJ2-3, with 8 bases lining up with TRBD2. Germline V gene lookup returns CDR1 SGDLS and CDR2 YYNGEE. V lost 4 bases, J lost 3 bases, and 13 bases stayed unmatched. The CDR3 has 17 amino acids. The CDR3 DNA follows: TGTGCCAGCAGCCCTAACGGGGGCGGGGGGCCAACAGATACGCAGTATTTT. Protein: CASSPNGGGGPTDTQYF.

The rearrangement uses TRBV19 and TRBJ2-1, with 9 bases identical to TRBD1. The CDR3 extends over 16 amino acids. The trim removed 7 bases at V and 2 bases at J, leaving 9 bases unmatched. The germline V gene has CDR1 LNHDA and CDR2 SQIVND (reference sequence). CDR3 loop: CASTSGTGPPYNEQFF. Written as DNA, the CDR3 is TGTGCCAGTACCTCCGGGACAGGGCCACCCTACAATGAGCAGTTCTTC.

The rearrangement links TRBV19 to TRBJ2-1, with D perhaps TRBD2 (5 bases). Germline V gene sequence: CDR1 LNHDA, CDR2 SQIVND (reference sequence). This CDR3 region has 14 residues. Trimming left V 2 bases short and J 8 bases short, with 13 bases between. CDR3 bases: TGTGCCAGTAGTATATTAAACAGCGGCGATGAGCAGTTCTTC. As protein: CASSILNSGDEQFF.

The chain is built from TRBV6-6 and TRBJ1-6; a weak D match, TRBD1 (6 bases). The CDR3 runs to 14 residues. Trimming cost V 2 bases and J 8 bases, with 10 bases left between them. Per the germline V gene, CDR1 is MNHNY and CDR2 is SVGAGI (reference sequence). CDR3 nucleotides: TGTGCCAGCAGTTACGGACAGCGAGATTCACCCCTCCACTTT. It translates to CASSYGQRDSPLHF.

The gene calls are TRBV11-2 and TRBJ2-1; D is uncertain. Trimming shortened V by 6 bases and J by 9 bases, and 15 bases separated the two germline ends. Germline V gene lookup returns CDR1 SGHAT and CDR2 FQNNGV. The CDR3 is 13 amino acids. In DNA, the CDR3 is TGTGCCAGCAGGTCTGAGGTGGGTACTGAGCAGTTCTTC. It is translated as CASRSEVGTEQFF.

This clone turned up a few times. The chain has TRBV7-2 and TRBJ2-7; a possible D gene is TRBD1 (5 bases). CDR3 length: 17 amino acids. Germline CDR1 SGHTA, CDR2 FQGNSA. V shed 1 base and J shed 0 bases, with 16 bases lying between them. The CDR3 is CASSLGGRAGPSYEQYF. DNA for the CDR3: TGTGCCAGCAGCTTAGGAGGACGGGCAGGGCCCTCCTACGAGCAGTACTTC.

This clone has just one count. In DNA, the CDR3 is TGTGCCAGCAGGCTGGGATCGGGACAGGCACTATCCCCCCAGTACTTC. Translating gives CASRLGSGQALSPQYF. The genes are TRBV28 and TRBJ2-7; 8 bases match TRBD1. The CDR3 sequence is 16 residues long. Looked up from germline, CDR1 is MDHEN and CDR2 is SYDVKM. V shed 6 bases, J shed 10 bases, and the junction held 20 bases outside the gene matches.

V is TRBV5-1 and J is TRBJ2-7; maybe TRBD1 (9 bases). Per the germline V gene, CDR1 is SGHRS and CDR2 is YFSETQ. The germline V and J ends were trimmed by 0 bases and 1 base, with 17 bases remaining between them. The CDR3 spans 17 residues. The CDR3 coding sequence is TGCGCCAGCAGCTTGGCTACAGGGGGCGGGGGGTCCTACGAGCAGTACTTC. This sequence encodes CASSLATGGGGSYEQYF.

V and J are TRBV18 and TRBJ2-3, with 8 bases aligning to TRBD2. The CDR3 has 15 amino acids. With V trimmed by 3 bases and J by 2 bases, 4 bases remained unmatched. Germline-derived CDR1 and CDR2 are KGHSH and LQKENI. This CDR3 reads CASSPGLVITDTQYF. The CDR3 DNA follows: TGTGCCAGCTCACCGGGACTAGTCATCACAGATACGCAGTATTTT.

V and J are TRBV29-1 and TRBJ2-2; 9 bases are a match to TRBD2. CDR1 SQVTM and CDR2 ANQGSEA come from the germline V gene. This CDR3 has 15 residues. The trim removed 5 bases at V and 3 bases at J, leaving 7 bases unmatched. This chain's CDR3 is CSVRSGGSYTGELFF. As DNA, the CDR3 is TGCAGCGTTAGGAGCGGGGGGTCGTACACCGGGGAGCTGTTTTTT.

This clone occurred many times. The chain uses TRBV6-4 and TRBJ2-3; 12 bases are a match to TRBD2. CDR3 length: 15 amino acids. The V gene's germline CDR1 is MRHNA and CDR2 SNTAGT. V was clipped by 4 bases and J by 2 bases; unmatched bases: 1. The CDR3 reads CASSASGGATDTQYF. The CDR3 nucleotides read TGTGCCAGCAGTGCTAGCGGGGGGGCCACAGATACGCAGTATTTT.

V gene TRBV4-1 combines with J gene TRBJ2-6; 8 bases agree with TRBD1. Per germline, CDR1 MGHRA and CDR2 YSYEKL. V lost 1 base to trimming and J lost 11 bases; unmatched junction nucleotides: 13. The CDR3 consists of 17 residues. The CDR3 here is CASSQGQGPSDIDVLTF. The CDR3 bases are TGCGCCAGCAGCCAAGGACAGGGGCCCAGTGATATCGACGTCCTGACTTTC.

Here the CDR3 DNA reads TGTGCCAGCAGCTTGGTGGAGAGAGAGACCCAGTACTTC. It specifies CASSLVERETQYF. The J gene is TRBJ2-5, the V gene TRBV5-8; D ambiguous. Germline-derived CDR1 and CDR2 are SGHTS and YDEGEE. V lost 0 bases and J 4 bases, leaving 7 bases between the germline ends. The CDR3 sequence is 13 residues long.

This clone appeared a single time. V usage is TRBV4-1 and J usage is TRBJ2-7; the D gene is possibly TRBD2 (7 bases). CDR1 and CDR2 from the germline V gene are MGHRA and YSYEKL. The CDR3 runs to 16 residues. The V gene lost 1 base and the J gene lost 2 bases, with 15 bases spanning the gap. The CDR3 DNA follows: TGCGCCAGCAGCCAAGGGGGGGGCGGGGGACCCTACGAGCAGTACTTC. This sequence encodes CASSQGGGGGPYEQYF.

J is TRBJ2-5 and V is TRBV14, with 8 nucleotides matching TRBD2. CDR1 is SGHDN, CDR2 FVKESK, per germline. V lost 1 base to trimming and J lost 5 bases; unmatched junction nucleotides: 12. CDR3 size: 17 residues. The CDR3 DNA sequence: TGTGCCAGCAGCCAAGTCTACCTAGGACTAGCTTGGGAGACCCAGTACTTC. Residues: CASSQVYLGLAWETQYF. Supplemented by reference TRBV14 and TRBJ2-5, the full variable domain reads EAGVTQFPSHSVIEKGQTVTLRCDPISGHDNLYWYRRVMGKEIKFLLHFVKESKQDESGMPNNRFLAERTGGTYSTLKVQPAELEDSGVYFCASSQVYLGLAWETQYFGPGTRLLVL.

The chain carries TRBV6-5 and TRBJ1-1; the D gene is possibly TRBD1 (6 bases). Per germline, CDR1 MNHEY and CDR2 SVGAGI. This CDR3 contains 15 residues. Trimming took 6 bases from V and 4 from J, leaving 18 bases between them. The CDR3 is CASSTVGGLATEAFF. In DNA form, the CDR3 reads TGTGCCAGCAGCACAGTGGGGGGGCTGGCCACTGAAGCTTTCTTT.

The rearrangement joins TRBV9 to TRBJ2-7; D is perhaps TRBD2 (5 bases). The CDR3 has 15 amino acids. Germline V gives CDR1 SGDLS, CDR2 YYNGEE. V was clipped by 0 bases and J by 0 bases, with 10 bases between them. CDR3 in DNA: TGTGCCAGCAGCGTAGGACTACACCACTCCTACGAGCAGTACTTC. Amino acid sequence: CASSVGLHHSYEQYF. Based on the CDR3 plus reference TRBV9 and TRBJ2-7, the full variable domain is DSGVTQTPKHLITATGQRVTLRCSPRSGDLSVYWYQQSLDQGLQFLIQYYNGEERAKGNILERFSAQQFPDLHSELNLSSLELGDSALYFCASSVGLHHSYEQYFGPGTRLTVT.

This sequence joins TRBV7-9 and TRBJ1-3; D gene uncertain. Germline CDR1 and CDR2: SEHNR and FQNEAQ (reference sequence). This CDR3 region has 12 residues. V was shortened by 11 bases and J by 0 bases, with 8 bases between the two germline ends. The CDR3 loop reads CASRDSGNTIYF. CDR3 sequence (DNA): TGTGCCTCCCGGGACTCTGGAAACACCATATATTTT.

The rearrangement joins TRBV4-3 to TRBJ2-7, with 8 bases identical to TRBD2. This CDR3 comprises 16 residues. The J segment lost 2 bases and the V segment lost 4 bases, leaving 10 bases of the junction unmatched. CDR1 LGHNA and CDR2 YSLEER come from the germline V gene. The CDR3, as DNA: TGCGCCAGCAGCCCTGGGACGGGGGGGGTACCCTACGAGCAGTACTTC. This codes for CASSPGTGGVPYEQYF.